Shown below are 3 T cell receptor beta chains from a single sample sequenced in a study of graft-versus-host responses after intestinal transplantation. Which antigens these TCRs recognize remains unknown. TCRdb's copy holds only in-frame clones and misses some; the assay was immunoSEQ multiplex PCR. The sample shows more than 90,000 clones, around nine tenths of them seen only once. The material was unstimulated CD4+ T cells sorted from spleen or lymph node cells, obtained before transplant. The receptors here all came from a human donor who was the organ donor for an intestinal transplant.

With regard to this clone: Mismatch with germline at one junction end may stem from a read error. The gene calls are TRBV28 and TRBJ1-1, with D possibly TRBD1 on 5 matching bases. Germline CDR1 and CDR2: MDHEN and SYDVKM. The CDR3 is 13 amino acids. The CDR3 loop is CASNRQLNTEPFF. As DNA, the CDR3 is TGTGCCAGCAATCGACAGTTGAACACTGAACCTTTCTTT. Full variable domain (remainder filled in from reference TRBV28 and TRBJ1-1): DVKVTQSSRYLVKRTGEKVFLECVQDMDHENMFWYRQDPGLGLRLIYFSYDVKMKEKGDIPEGYSVSREKKERFSLILESASTNQTSMYLCASNRQLNTEPFFGQGTRLTVV.

The chain employs TRBV28 and TRBJ2-7; no reliable D call. With 2 bases removed from V and 7 bases from J, the gap between germline ends came to 9 bases. The CDR3 is 12 residues long. In germline, CDR1 is MDHEN, CDR2 SYDVKM. CDR3 residues: CASSLVTGEQYF. The CDR3 nucleotides read TGTGCCAGCAGTTTAGTGACTGGTGAGCAGTACTTC.

The chain employs TRBV19 and TRBJ1-4; D is unresolved. Germline CDR1 reads LNHDA; CDR2 reads SQIVND (reference sequence). Trimming took off 5 bases at V and 7 bases at J, with 11 bases between the two ends. This CDR3 has 13 residues. In DNA form, the CDR3 reads TGTGCCAGTAGTTCCCCTTCCGGTGAAAAACTGTTTTTT. Translated, it gives CASSSPSGEKLFF. The variable domain in full, with the rest retrieved from reference TRBV19 and TRBJ1-4, is DGGITQSPKYLFRKEGQNVTLSCEQNLNHDAMYWYRQDPGQGLRLIYYSQIVNDFQKGDIAEGYSVSREKKESFPLTVTSAQKNPTAFYLCASSSPSGEKLFFGSGTQLSVL.